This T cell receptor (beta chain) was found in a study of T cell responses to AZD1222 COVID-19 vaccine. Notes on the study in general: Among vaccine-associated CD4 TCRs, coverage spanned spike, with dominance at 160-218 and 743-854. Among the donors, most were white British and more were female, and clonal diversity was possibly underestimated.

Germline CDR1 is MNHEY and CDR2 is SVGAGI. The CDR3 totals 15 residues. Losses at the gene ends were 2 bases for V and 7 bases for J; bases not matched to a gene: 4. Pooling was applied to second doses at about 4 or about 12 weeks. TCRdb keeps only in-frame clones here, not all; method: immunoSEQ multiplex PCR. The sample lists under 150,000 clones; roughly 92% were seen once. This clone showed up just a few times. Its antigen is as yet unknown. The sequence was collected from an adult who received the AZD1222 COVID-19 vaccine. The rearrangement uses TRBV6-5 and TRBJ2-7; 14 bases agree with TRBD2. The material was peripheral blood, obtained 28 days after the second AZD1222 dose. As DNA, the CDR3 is TGTGCCAGCAGTTACCCCGGGACTAGCGGGAGAGAGCAGTACTTC. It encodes CASSYPGTSGREQYF.